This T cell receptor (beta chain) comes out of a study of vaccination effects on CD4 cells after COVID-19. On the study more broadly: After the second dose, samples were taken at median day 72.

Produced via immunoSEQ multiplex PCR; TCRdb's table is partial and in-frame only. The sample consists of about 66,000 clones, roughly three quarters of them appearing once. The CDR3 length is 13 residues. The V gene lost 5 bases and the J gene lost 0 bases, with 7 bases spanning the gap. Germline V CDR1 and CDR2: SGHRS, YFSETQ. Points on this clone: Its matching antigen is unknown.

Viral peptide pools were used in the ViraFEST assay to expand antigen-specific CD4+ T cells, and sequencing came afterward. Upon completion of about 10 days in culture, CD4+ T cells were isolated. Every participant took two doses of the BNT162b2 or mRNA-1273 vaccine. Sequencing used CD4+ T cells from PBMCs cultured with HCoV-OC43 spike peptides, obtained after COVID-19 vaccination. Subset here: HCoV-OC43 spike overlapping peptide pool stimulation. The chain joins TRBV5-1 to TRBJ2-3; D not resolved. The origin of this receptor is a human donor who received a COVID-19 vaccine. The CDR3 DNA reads TGCGCCAGCAGGGGAAGAAGCACAGATACGCAGTATTTT. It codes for CASRGRSTDTQYF.